Below are 28 T cell receptor beta chains sequenced from a single sample in a study of OX40 agonist ivuxolimab in advanced cancers. The table came from immunoSEQ multiplex PCR; TCRdb's copy has only in-frame clones and leaves some out. This table has about 73,000 clones, approximately 90% appearing once. The source was CD4+ or CD8+ T cells sorted from blood, collected in a trial of the OX40 agonist ivuxolimab. The receptors here all came from an adult with an advanced solid tumor such as melanoma, head and neck, liver or kidney cancer.

This chain connects TRBV25-1 to TRBJ2-3; D is unclear. V dropped 1 base and J dropped 0 bases, with 8 bases sitting between them. The germline gives CDR1 MGHDK, CDR2 SYGVNS. CDR3 length: 15 amino acids. CDR3 amino acids: CASSESRMSTDTQYF. CDR3 bases: TGTGCCAGCAGTGAATCAAGAATGAGCACAGATACGCAGTATTTT.

The gene calls are TRBV6-5 and TRBJ2-3; D not certain. V was shortened by 0 bases and J by 3 bases, with 13 bases between the two germline ends. The CDR3 covers 16 residues. Per the germline V gene, CDR1 is MNHEY and CDR2 is SVGAGI. The CDR3 nucleotides are TGTGCCAGCAGTTACTCAGGCTCTCTAGGGACAGATACGCAGTATTTT. Amino acids: CASSYSGSLGTDTQYF.

The chain links TRBV18 to TRBJ2-6; no clear D gene. The CDR3 covers 15 residues. Trimming removed 4 bases at V and 0 bases at J, with 7 bases between. CDR1 and CDR2 (germline): KGHSH, LQKENI. The CDR3 reads CASSRTDSGANVLTF. The CDR3 DNA sequence: TGTGCCAGCTCACGCACTGACTCTGGGGCCAACGTCCTGACTTTC.

The V call is TRBV6-6, the J call TRBJ1-5; possible D gene TRBD1, 5 bases. The CDR3 loop spans 15 amino acids. Trimming took off 0 bases at V and 4 bases at J, with 10 bases between the two ends. The germline gives CDR1 MNHNY, CDR2 SVGAGI (reference sequence). CDR3 protein: CASSYSLGGNQPQHF. CDR3 sequence (DNA): TGTGCCAGCAGTTACTCGTTGGGGGGAAATCAGCCCCAGCATTTT.

The chain recombines TRBV2 with TRBJ2-5; D is unclear. CDR3 size: 12 residues. CDR1 and CDR2 (germline): SNHLY, FYNNEI. V was clipped by 2 bases and J by 4 bases, with 5 bases between them. The CDR3 region is CASSEFLETQYF. CDR3 nucleotides: TGTGCCAGCAGTGAATTCCTAGAGACCCAGTACTTC.

This chain uses TRBV6-4 with TRBJ2-1; D tentatively reads TRBD1 or TRBD2 (5 bases each). The length of the CDR3 is 15 residues. Germline V gene lookup returns CDR1 MRHNA and CDR2 SNTAGT. V was clipped by 1 base and J by 0 bases, with 7 bases between them. In nucleotides, the CDR3 is TGTGCCAGCAGTGACTGGGGGAGCTCCTACAATGAGCAGTTCTTC. Translated: CASSDWGSSYNEQFF.

This clone was seen a few times. The genes are TRBV4-1 and TRBJ2-6; 8 bases line up with TRBD1. CDR1 MGHRA and CDR2 YSYEKL come from the germline V gene. The CDR3 is made up of 19 amino acids. Trimming cost V 4 bases and J 0 bases; bases outside gene matches: 11. The CDR3: CASSPVPGQVASGANVLTF. CDR3 in DNA: TGCGCCAGCAGCCCCGTCCCGGGACAGGTCGCCTCTGGGGCCAACGTCCTGACTTTC.

CDR3 amino acids: CASRERQSSGANVLTF. The CDR3 region has the DNA TGTGCCAGTAGGGAAAGACAGAGCTCTGGGGCCAACGTCCTGACTTTC. This rearrangement joins TRBV19 to TRBJ2-6, with D possibly TRBD1 on 5 matching bases. Germline CDR1 is LNHDA and CDR2 is SQIVND (reference sequence). With 6 bases removed from V and 0 bases from J, the gap between germline ends came to 12 bases. This CDR3 contains 16 residues.

This clone was counted once. The chain couples TRBV19 to TRBJ2-5; TRBD2 might be the D (6 bases). CDR1 is LNHDA, CDR2 SQIVND, per germline (reference sequence). Trimming left V 5 bases short and J 4 bases short, with 11 bases between. The CDR3 has 13 amino acids. CDR3 in amino acids: CASSYRDSETQYF. CDR3 sequence (DNA): TGTGCCAGTAGTTACCGGGACTCAGAGACCCAGTACTTC. Combining the CDR3 with reference TRBV19 and TRBJ2-5 gives the whole variable domain DGGITQSPKYLFRKEGQNVTLSCEQNLNHDAMYWYRQDPGQGLRLIYYSQIVNDFQKGDIAEGYSVSREKKESFPLTVTSAQKNPTAFYLCASSYRDSETQYFGPGTRLLVL.

V gene TRBV30 combines with J gene TRBJ1-1; no clear D. Trimming pared 0 bases from V and 1 base from J, leaving 12 bases between. The CDR3 totals 15 residues. Germline V CDR1 and CDR2: GTSNPN, SVGIG (reference sequence). The CDR3: CAWSVGDLWNTEAFF. For the CDR3, the DNA is TGTGCCTGGAGTGTGGGTGACTTGTGGAACACTGAAGCTTTCTTT. The complete variable domain, with remaining parts taken from reference TRBV30 and TRBJ1-1, reads SQTIHQWPATLVQPVGSPLSLECTVEGTSNPNLYWYRQAAGRGLQLLFYSVGIGQISSEVPQNLSASRPQDRQFILSSKKLLLSDSGFYLCAWSVGDLWNTEAFFGQGTRLTVV.

The chain carries TRBV5-1 and TRBJ1-4, with a weak D call TRBD1 (5 bases). V lost 5 bases, J lost 0 bases, and 17 bases lay in between. Germline CDR1 SGHRS, CDR2 YFSETQ. The CDR3 spans 17 residues. The DNA of the CDR3 is TGCGCCAGCAGTTTCGACCCTCGACAGACAACTAATGAAAAACTGTTTTTT. Translating gives CASSFDPRQTTNEKLFF.

This clone was observed once. This chain uses TRBV7-2 with TRBJ1-1; maybe TRBD1 (5 bases). The germline V gene encodes CDR1 SGHTA and CDR2 FQGNSA. This CDR3 has 14 amino acids. V was cut by 5 bases and J by 4 bases, with 14 bases left in between. The CDR3, as DNA: TGTGCCAGCAGCGATCAGGGCAGAAGCACTGAAGCTTTCTTT. Protein product: CASSDQGRSTEAFF. The whole variable domain, remainder taken from reference TRBV7-2 and TRBJ1-1, is GAGVSQSPSNKVTEKGKDVELRCDPISGHTALYWYRQSLGQGLEFLIYFQGNSAPDKSGLPSDRFSAERTGGSVSTLTIQRTQQEDSAVYLCASSDQGRSTEAFFGQGTRLTVV.

V and J are TRBV4-1 and TRBJ2-5; either TRBD1 or TRBD2 may fit D (5 bases each). The CDR3 has 15 residues. The germline gives CDR1 MGHRA, CDR2 YSYEKL. The germline V and J ends were trimmed by 2 bases and 3 bases, with 13 bases remaining between them. The CDR3 loop is CASSQNWGLEETQYF. DNA of the CDR3: TGCGCCAGCAGCCAAAATTGGGGGTTAGAAGAGACCCAGTACTTC.

A note on this clone: A read error may produce the germline difference seen at one junction end. The rearrangement joins TRBV15 to TRBJ2-7, with a weak D call TRBD2 (6 bases). The CDR3 extends over 12 amino acids. The germline CDR1 and CDR2 sequences are LNHNV and YYDKDF (reference sequence). The CDR3 nucleotides are TGTGCCACCAGCAGAGATTGGGGGGACCTGGGCTTC. Its translation: CATSRDWGDLGF. The complete variable domain, with remaining parts taken from reference TRBV15 and TRBJ2-7, reads DAMVIQNPRYQVTQFGKPVTLSCSQTLNHNVMYWYQQKSSQAPKLLFHYYDKDFNNEADTPDNFQSRRPNTSFCFLDIRSPGLGDTAMYLCATSRDWGDLGFGPGTRLTVT.

The rearrangement uses TRBV30 and TRBJ1-3; D perhaps matches TRBD1 (6 bases). Trimming cost V 0 bases and J 3 bases, with 12 bases left between them. CDR1 and CDR2 (germline): GTSNPN, SVGIG (reference sequence). CDR3 length equals 15 residues. CDR3 in DNA: TGTGCCTGGAGTGTTCGGGGGGCGCTTGGAAACACCATATATTTT. Its translation: CAWSVRGALGNTIYF.

This clone was seen a few times. The chain uses TRBV5-1 and TRBJ2-7, with TRBD2 matching 9 bases. This CDR3 spans 14 amino acids. Per the germline V gene, CDR1 is SGHRS and CDR2 is YFSETQ. The ends lost 4 bases at V and 9 bases at J; junction bases unmatched: 11. CDR3 DNA sequence: TGCGCCAGCAGCGCGGGACTAGCCCCGCGGGGGCAGTACTTC. Translated: CASSAGLAPRGQYF.

This clone was seen just once. The chain employs TRBV7-2 and TRBJ2-3; 9 positions match TRBD2. Germline loops: CDR1 SGHTA, CDR2 FQGNSA. The CDR3 is 18 residues long. The junction had 8 bases not matched to a gene; V was cut back by 1 base and J by 0 bases. The CDR3 bases are TGTGCCAGCAGCTTAGTGGTTTCTAGCGGGGCAAGCACAGATACGCAGTATTTT. Residues: CASSLVVSSGASTDTQYF.

The CDR3 nucleotides are TGTGCCAGCAGCTCCGGACAGGCCAATGAAGCTTTCTTT. Protein product: CASSSGQANEAFF. This sequence joins TRBV11-3 and TRBJ1-1; 7 nucleotides agree with TRBD1. This CDR3 contains 13 residues. The trim removed 4 bases at V and 7 bases at J, leaving 6 bases unmatched. CDR1 is SGHNT, CDR2 YENEEA, per germline.

This clone was counted once. This chain links TRBV19 with TRBJ1-2, with D possibly matching TRBD1 (6 bases). The CDR3 sequence is 13 residues long. V gave up 11 bases and J gave up 4 bases, with 17 bases separating them. CDR1 is LNHDA, CDR2 SQIVND, per germline (reference sequence). In DNA, the CDR3 is TGTGCCGCAGGGGATCCGGTCGGCTATGGCTACACCTTC. This gives the protein CAAGDPVGYGYTF.

This chain links TRBV25-1 with TRBJ2-5, with D uncertain. Per germline, CDR1 MGHDK and CDR2 SYGVNS. The CDR3 has 17 residues. Trimming left V 2 bases short and J 5 bases short, with 21 bases between. The CDR3 DNA is TGTGCCAGCAGTGAAAGCGAGCAGGCCCTAGGTGGGGAGACCCAGTACTTC. The encoded protein is CASSESEQALGGETQYF.

The CDR3: CASSSRDQRAEKLFF. Written as DNA, the CDR3 is TGTGCCAGCAGCTCCAGGGACCAACGGGCTGAAAAACTGTTTTTT. This chain connects TRBV5-5 to TRBJ1-4, with a weak D call TRBD1 (5 bases). CDR1 is SGHKS, CDR2 YYEKEE, per germline (reference sequence). The CDR3 extends over 15 amino acids. V was clipped by 3 bases and J by 7 bases, with 16 bases between them.

J is TRBJ2-7 and V is TRBV7-9; the match to TRBD2 covers 12 bases. With V trimmed by 5 bases and J by 1 base, 6 bases remained unmatched. CDR1 SEHNR and CDR2 FQNEAQ come from the germline V gene (reference sequence). CDR3 length: 16 residues. CDR3 region: CASSRLAGVNSYEQYF. CDR3 nucleotides: TGTGCCAGCAGCCGACTAGCGGGAGTCAATTCCTACGAGCAGTACTTC.

V is TRBV10-3 and J is TRBJ2-7; no clear D gene. V dropped 2 bases and J dropped 6 bases, with 14 bases sitting between them. CDR1 ENHRY and CDR2 SYGVKD come from the germline V gene. There are 14 residues in the CDR3. The CDR3 nucleotides read TGTGCCATCAGTGAGAACGGTAGCCCGGGCGAGCAGTACTTC. Protein sequence: CAISENGSPGEQYF.

The J gene is TRBJ1-4, the V gene TRBV29-1, with a possible D match to TRBD1 (5 bases). Germline V gene lookup returns CDR1 SQVTM and CDR2 ANQGSEA. The V end was cut by 8 bases, the J end by 0 bases, with 7 bases between. The CDR3 has 12 amino acids. The CDR3 nucleotides are TGCAGCATCAGGGCAACTAATGAAAAACTGTTTTTT. Translation gives CSIRATNEKLFF.

The V gene is TRBV28, the J gene TRBJ1-2, with TRBD1 matching 7 bases. The junction had 8 bases not matched to a gene; V was cut back by 5 bases and J by 5 bases. CDR3 size: 14 residues. Germline V gene data show CDR1 as MDHEN and CDR2 as SYDVKM. The CDR3 region has the DNA TGTGCCAGCAGTCCCACAGGGGTCGGGTATGGCTACACCTTC. This gives the protein CASSPTGVGYGYTF.

This chain links TRBV11-2 with TRBJ1-1, with TRBD1 matching over 8 bases. V trimming: 1 base; J trimming: 1 base; junction bases outside the gene matches: 2. CDR1 SGHAT and CDR2 FQNNGV come from the germline V gene. The CDR3 sequence is 15 residues long. The CDR3 is CASSLVTGANTEAFF. CDR3 DNA sequence: TGTGCCAGCAGCTTAGTGACAGGGGCGAACACTGAAGCTTTCTTT.

The CDR3 region is CASSRDTRTNYGYTF. CDR3 nucleotide sequence: TGTGCCAGCAGCCGGGACACGCGAACCAACTATGGCTACACCTTC. This sequence joins TRBV6-4 and TRBJ1-2; D is perhaps TRBD1 (6 bases). Trimming took 6 bases from V and 2 from J, leaving 16 bases between them. This CDR3 is 15 amino acids long. Germline CDR1 is MRHNA and CDR2 is SNTAGT.

The rearrangement joins TRBV11-1 to TRBJ2-1; D is undetermined. CDR3 length: 11 amino acids. Germline V lookup: CDR1 SGHAT, CDR2 FQDESV (reference sequence). The ends were cut back, 5 bases at V and 10 bases at J, with 9 bases in the middle. DNA of the CDR3: TGTGCCAGCAGCCGCACTAACGAGCAGTTCTTC. Translating gives CASSRTNEQFF.